The rows below give T cell receptor beta chains drawn from one sample of a study of cytomegalovirus exposure and HLA in healthy donors. Produced via immunoSEQ multiplex PCR; TCRdb's table is partial and in-frame only. Of more than 95,000 clones in the sample, roughly 70% are singletons; the top ten hold roughly 1.3%. Sequencing was performed on PBMCs. These receptor sequences come from a man between 40 and 49 years old in good health and CMV-seronegative. CDR3s include the opening cysteine and the closing phenylalanine or tryptophan. Fields, in order: CDR3 protein, V gene, J gene.

CASRTVGDSGNTIYF,TRBV6-1,TRBJ1-3
CASSLRTPGNEQFF,TRBV7-9,TRBJ2-1
CASSHVQGTGEWGRDSPLHF,TRBV4-3,TRBJ1-6
CASSRASGESYFYEQYF,TRBV18,TRBJ2-7
CASSSRDRTYEQYF,TRBV7-9,TRBJ2-7
CASRGLAGGWETQYF,TRBV6-1,TRBJ2-5
CASSHRDRAYEQFF,TRBV5-6,TRBJ2-1
CASSQEPQGAGNTIYF,TRBV4-1,TRBJ1-3
CASSPGQGVSYEQYF,TRBV7-9,TRBJ2-7
CASSPGTVTEAFF,TRBV7-3,TRBJ1-1
CASSFDGTGGINEQFF,TRBV6-5,TRBJ2-1